The 32 T cell receptor beta chains reported below all come from one sample, sequenced in a study of identical twins. One entry per CDR3 protein, called by TCRdb with MiXCR from the 5' RACE reads. This table has under 800,000 distinct CDR3 sequences, about 20% appearing once. This sample also belongs to another study, concerning T cells expressing NK-cell markers.

What was sequenced was PBMCs. The receptors shown here come from a woman between 18 and 30 years old in good health.

CDR3 DNA sequence: TGCGCCAGCAGCTTAACAGGTGAACTACGAGTGCAGTACTTC. Protein sequence: CASSLTGELRVQYF. The chain is built from TRBV5-1 and TRBJ2-7, with a tentative D call TRBD1 (5 bases). In germline, CDR1 is SGHRS, CDR2 YFSETQ. CDR3 length: 14 amino acids. Trimming left V 2 bases short and J 9 bases short, with 18 bases between.

This clonotype has a count of ten or more. DNA of the CDR3: TGCAGCGTGTTAAATCAAGGTTGGCCCGCGGGTGAGACCCAGTACTTC. This codes for CSVLNQGWPAGETQYF. The gene calls are TRBV29-1 and TRBJ2-5; perhaps TRBD2 as D (5 bases). The CDR3 length is 16 residues. The V gene lost 6 bases and the J gene lost 5 bases, with 25 bases spanning the gap. CDR1 is SQVTM, CDR2 ANQGSEA, per germline.

The V gene is TRBV6-1, the J gene TRBJ1-2, with D unresolved. This CDR3 has 11 amino acids. Trimming removed 10 bases at V and 7 bases at J, with 13 bases between. CDR1 and CDR2 (germline): MNHNS, SASEGT. This CDR3 is CATLFIGGYTF. The CDR3 coding sequence is TGTGCCACCCTCTTTATAGGTGGCTACACCTTC.

This chain joins TRBV7-2 and TRBJ2-7, with 12 positions matching TRBD2. The junction had 10 bases not matched to a gene; V was cut back by 5 bases and J by 2 bases. Germline lookup yields CDR1 SGHTA and CDR2 FQGNSA. CDR3 size: 17 residues. CDR3 bases: TGTGCCAGCAGCCCATCTAGCGGGAGGGTGGTGCCCTACGAGCAGTACTTC. As protein: CASSPSSGRVVPYEQYF.

The table lists this clonotype with a count of one. The chain combines TRBV20-1 with TRBJ2-1, with D possibly matching TRBD2 (6 bases). The V end was cut by 6 bases, the J end by 3 bases, with 12 bases between. Germline V lookup: CDR1 DFQATT, CDR2 SNEGSKA (reference sequence). The CDR3 is made up of 13 amino acids. CDR3 sequence reads: CSAKEGNYNEQFF. CDR3 nucleotide sequence: TGCAGTGCCAAGGAGGGTAACTACAATGAGCAGTTCTTC.

This clonotype was seen a single time. The CDR3 DNA follows: TGTGCCATCAGTGGGGAAGGTGGGACTAGCGGGAGAGTTACAGATACGCAGTATTTT. It specifies CAISGEGGTSGRVTDTQYF. The V call is TRBV10-3, the J call TRBJ2-3; 14 bases map to TRBD2. V was pared by 4 bases and J by 3 bases, with 12 bases of the junction left unmatched. This CDR3 contains 19 residues. CDR1 is ENHRY and CDR2 is SYGVKD in the germline V gene.

The chain couples TRBV20-1 to TRBJ1-2; D remains unclear. Trimming cost V 3 bases and J 6 bases, with 17 bases left between them. CDR1 DFQATT and CDR2 SNEGSKA come from the germline V gene (reference sequence). This CDR3 contains 14 residues. The CDR3 sequence: CSASVWPEEDGYTF. CDR3 DNA sequence: TGCAGTGCTAGCGTTTGGCCAGAGGAGGATGGCTACACCTTC.

The chain has TRBV6-2 or TRBV6-3 and TRBJ2-7, with 9 positions matching TRBD1. The length of the CDR3 is 15 residues. J gave up 1 base and V 5 bases, and 6 bases lay outside the gene matches. The germline gives CDR1 MNHEY, CDR2 SVGEGT. DNA of the CDR3: TGTGCCAGCAGTGCCTCCGGGACAGGGTCCTACGAGCAGTACTTC. The encoded protein is CASSASGTGSYEQYF.

This clonotype was observed a few times. The rearrangement links TRBV10-3 to TRBJ2-1; 8 bases are a match to TRBD1. Per the germline V gene, CDR1 is ENHRY and CDR2 is SYGVKD. The CDR3 has 14 amino acids. V lost 5 bases and J lost 6; bases outside the gene matches: 6. The CDR3 DNA reads as TGTGCCATCAGTTTTGACAGGGGCTCCAATGAGCAGTTCTTC. It is translated as CAISFDRGSNEQFF.

DNA for the CDR3: TGTGCCAGCAGTGCCCGAGGGGGGCTGGATACGCAGTATTTT. Translation: CASSARGGLDTQYF. The chain recombines TRBV25-1 with TRBJ2-3, with D perhaps being TRBD1 or TRBD2 (6 bases each). Trimming left V 4 bases short and J 6 bases short, with 14 bases between. Germline V gene sequence: CDR1 MGHDK, CDR2 SYGVNS. The CDR3 is 14 residues long.

V and J are TRBV29-1 and TRBJ2-2; a weak D match, TRBD1 (6 bases). Germline assignment: CDR1 SQVTM and CDR2 ANQGSEA. The CDR3 sequence is 18 residues long. V was trimmed by 4 bases and J by 0 bases, leaving 21 bases between them. The CDR3 DNA sequence: TGCAGCGTTGGCCCGTCGGTGGGGGCCCCTACGAACACCGGGGAGCTGTTTTTT. Residues: CSVGPSVGAPTNTGELFF.

The chain joins TRBV10-3 to TRBJ2-7, with 8 bases identical to TRBD1. Germline assignment: CDR1 ENHRY and CDR2 SYGVKD. The CDR3 runs 14 residues. The V gene end was trimmed by 3 bases and the J gene end by 5 bases; junction bases not matched to a gene: 6. The CDR3 spells CAISEETGDDEQYF. The DNA for the CDR3 is TGTGCCATCAGTGAAGAGACAGGGGACGACGAGCAGTACTTC.

The chain employs TRBV27 and TRBJ2-1; no reliable D call. The CDR3 is 13 amino acids. Per germline, CDR1 MNHEY and CDR2 SMNVEV (reference sequence). V lost 3 bases, J lost 5 bases, and 8 bases lay in between. In DNA, the CDR3 is TGTGCCAGCAGTTTTGGGTGGAACAATGAGCAGTTCTTC. This sequence encodes CASSFGWNNEQFF.

This clonotype was seen more than once but under ten times. V gene TRBV6-5 combines with J gene TRBJ2-3; 10 nucleotides match TRBD2. This CDR3 is built from 17 residues. Germline V gene data show CDR1 as MNHEY and CDR2 as SVGAGI. Trimming at V came to 2 bases and at J to 6 bases, leaving 11 bases not matched to a gene. The CDR3 reads CASSYPGLAGEVDTQYF. For the CDR3, the DNA is TGTGCCAGCAGTTACCCGGGGCTAGCGGGAGAGGTGGATACGCAGTATTTT.

The chain recombines TRBV5-4 with TRBJ2-5; TRBD1 matches 11 bases. This CDR3 is built from 19 residues. V trimming: 3 bases; J trimming: 7 bases; junction bases outside the gene matches: 20. The germline CDR1 and CDR2 sequences are SGHNT and YYREEE (reference sequence). The CDR3 spells CASSSGQGAADSPRGTQYF. The CDR3 nucleotides are TGTGCCAGCAGCTCCGGACAGGGGGCGGCTGACTCACCCCGGGGGACCCAGTACTTC.

V gene TRBV11-2 combines with J gene TRBJ2-3; D is possibly TRBD2 (6 bases). With 4 bases removed from V and 0 bases from J, the gap between germline ends came to 11 bases. Germline V CDR1 and CDR2: SGHAT, FQNNGV. This CDR3 is 15 amino acids long. In DNA, the CDR3 is TGTGCCAGCAGCTCGCGGGGAGCTAGCACAGATACGCAGTATTTT. As protein: CASSSRGASTDTQYF.

This clonotype was observed at least ten times. This sequence joins TRBV12-3 or TRBV12-4 and TRBJ2-1; D is uncertain. The CDR3 runs to 13 residues. Trimming shortened V by 5 bases and J by 5 bases, and 10 bases separated the two germline ends. This chain's CDR3 is CASSPRGNNEQFF. CDR3 bases: TGTGCCAGCAGTCCCCGAGGTAACAATGAGCAGTTCTTC.

There are a few counts of this clonotype. The chain employs TRBV7-3 and TRBJ2-3; no clear D gene. The CDR3 loop spans 14 amino acids. Per the germline V gene, CDR1 is SGHTA and CDR2 is FQGTGA. Trimming removed 2 bases from V and 2 bases from J, with 8 bases in between. The CDR3 DNA reads as TGTGCCAGCAGCTTAGCTCAGCACACAGATACGCAGTATTTT. Its protein product is CASSLAQHTDTQYF.

The chain is built from TRBV30 and TRBJ1-1; D unclear. The CDR3 loop spans 13 amino acids. Germline CDR1 is GTSNPN and CDR2 is SVGIG (reference sequence). Trimming removed 2 bases from V and 1 base from J, with 8 bases in between. CDR3 coding DNA: TGTGCCTGGAGTCCTTGGGCGAACACTGAAGCTTTCTTT. Its translation is CAWSPWANTEAFF.

A few counts support this clonotype. J is TRBJ2-4 and V is TRBV6-5; D is possibly TRBD2 (5 bases). Germline CDR1 is MNHEY and CDR2 is SVGAGI. This CDR3 is 14 amino acids long. V shed 0 bases and J shed 3 bases, with 6 bases lying between them. The CDR3: CASSYSRDKNIQYF. The CDR3 nucleotides read TGTGCCAGCAGTTACTCGAGGGACAAAAACATTCAGTACTTC.

This clonotype appeared a few times. The chain employs TRBV7-9 and TRBJ2-1; D perhaps matches TRBD2 (5 bases). Trimming removed 2 bases at V and 9 bases at J, with 8 bases between. The CDR3 covers 12 residues. Germline lookup yields CDR1 SEHNR and CDR2 FQNEAQ (reference sequence). CDR3 sequence reads: CASSLRGLEQFF. CDR3 DNA sequence: TGTGCCAGCAGCTTACGAGGGCTTGAGCAGTTCTTC. The full variable domain, in which reference TRBV7-9 and TRBJ2-1 provide the parts outside the CDR3, is DTGVSQNPRHKITKRGQNVTFRCDPISEHNRLYWYRQTLGQGPEFLTYFQNEAQLEKSRLLSDRFSAERPKGSFSTLEIQRTEQGDSAMYLCASSLRGLEQFFGPGTRLTVL.

This clonotype was observed a handful of times. V is TRBV7-3 and J is TRBJ1-6; the match to TRBD1 covers 8 bases. The J segment lost 9 bases and the V segment lost 1 base, leaving 5 bases of the junction unmatched. Germline CDR1 and CDR2: SGHTA and FQGTGA. CDR3 length: 15 amino acids. CDR3 nucleotide sequence: TGTGCCAGCAGCTTAATGGGGCAGGGGGCTTCACCCCTCCACTTT. Residues: CASSLMGQGASPLHF.

V usage is TRBV4-3 and J usage is TRBJ2-3; unclear D gene. Per the germline V gene, CDR1 is LGHNA and CDR2 is YSLEER. The V end lost 0 bases, the J end lost 7 bases, and 8 bases lay between the germline ends. CDR3 size: 13 residues. The CDR3 here is CASSQDGLNTQYF. Here the CDR3 DNA reads TGCGCCAGCAGCCAAGATGGGCTGAATACGCAGTATTTT.

This clonotype was found once. The J gene is TRBJ1-1, the V gene TRBV9; 8 positions match TRBD1. In germline, CDR1 is SGDLS, CDR2 YYNGEE. The CDR3 sequence is 14 residues long. Trimming cost V 3 bases and J 4 bases; bases outside gene matches: 5. The DNA for the CDR3 is TGTGCCAGCAGCGGGGGCAGGGGGCCCACTGAAGCTTTCTTT. Protein: CASSGGRGPTEAFF.

The rearrangement joins TRBV12-3 or TRBV12-4 to TRBJ2-1; D is unresolved. Trimming shortened V by 1 base and J by 7 bases, and 14 bases separated the two germline ends. The CDR3 length is 15 residues. The chain's CDR3 is CASSLEGMVGNEQFF. For the CDR3, the DNA is TGTGCCAGCAGTTTAGAGGGCATGGTAGGAAATGAGCAGTTCTTC.

The rearrangement links TRBV5-1 to TRBJ2-5, with 9 bases that match TRBD2. V shed 0 bases, J shed 2 bases, and the junction held 5 bases outside the gene matches. The CDR3 spans 16 residues. Germline lookup yields CDR1 SGHRS and CDR2 YFSETQ. CDR3 region: CASSLVGTSQQETQYF. CDR3 DNA: TGCGCCAGCAGCTTGGTTGGGACTAGCCAGCAAGAGACCCAGTACTTC.

V and J are TRBV20-1 and TRBJ2-3, with unresolved D. This CDR3 has 15 residues. The germline gives CDR1 DFQATT, CDR2 SNEGSKA (reference sequence). Between the trimmed V and J ends, which lost 2 bases and 3 bases, there was a span of 15 bases. The CDR3 loop reads CSARFLKTPTDTQYF. CDR3 DNA: TGCAGTGCTAGATTTCTCAAGACCCCTACAGATACGCAGTATTTT.

This chain uses TRBV12-3 or TRBV12-4 with TRBJ2-3, with 8 bases matching TRBD2. The V and J ends lost 6 bases and 1 base, in that order; junction bases with no gene match: 3. The length of the CDR3 is 14 residues. CDR3 DNA: TGTGCCAGCAGGCAAGCGGGGGGCACAGATACGCAGTATTTT. It translates to CASRQAGGTDTQYF.

This clonotype turned up a few times. The chain carries TRBV10-3 and TRBJ2-1; 7 bases line up with TRBD2. The CDR3 consists of 16 residues. Germline values: CDR1 ENHRY, CDR2 SYGVKD. Losses at the gene ends were 8 bases for V and 3 bases for J; bases not matched to a gene: 13. The CDR3 loop reads CAISTWAGEGYNEQFF. In DNA, the CDR3 is TGTGCCATCTCAACCTGGGCGGGAGAGGGCTACAATGAGCAGTTCTTC.

The chain recombines TRBV29-1 with TRBJ1-2; 8 bases agree with TRBD1. The CDR3 length is 12 residues. Per germline, CDR1 SQVTM and CDR2 ANQGSEA. After removal of 6 bases from V and 7 bases from J, the junction contained 7 bases not matched to a gene. The CDR3 loop is CSVASGTGGYTF. The CDR3 DNA follows: TGCAGCGTAGCTTCCGGGACAGGTGGCTACACCTTC.

This clonotype was observed a handful of times. The gene calls are TRBV7-9 and TRBJ2-2; D is unclear. CDR3 length equals 15 residues. V was clipped by 3 bases and J by 11 bases, with 19 bases between them. CDR1 SEHNR and CDR2 FQNEAQ come from the germline V gene (reference sequence). This CDR3 is CASSFRASQFGELFF. The CDR3 bases are TGTGCCAGCAGCTTCCGGGCGTCCCAGTTCGGAGAGCTGTTTTTT.

This clonotype was seen only a few times. The V call is TRBV3-1, the J call TRBJ2-3; perhaps TRBD1 as D (5 bases). This CDR3 spans 14 amino acids. Trimming cost V 4 bases and J 3 bases, with 11 bases left between them. CDR1 and CDR2 from the germline V gene are LGHDT and YNNKEL (reference sequence). CDR3 amino acids: CASSPTPGTDTQYF. Here the CDR3 DNA reads TGTGCCAGCAGCCCTACACCAGGGACAGATACGCAGTATTTT.